This T cell receptor beta chain came from a study of vaccination effects on CD4 cells after COVID-19. Broader study findings: At late timepoints after vaccination, vaccine- and infection-induced clones shrank markedly. Few convalescent patients were studied, and early post-infection samples were lacking.

Produced via immunoSEQ multiplex PCR; TCRdb's table is partial and in-frame only. The table has tens of thousands of clones, roughly 81% seen once. About this clone: Its cognate antigen is unknown.

Having been cultured for approximately ten days, the cells underwent CD4+ T cell isolation. Of the BNT162b2 and mRNA-1273 vaccines, participants received two doses of one or the other. Germline V lookup: CDR1 MDHEN, CDR2 SYDVKM. The CDR3 is 12 residues long. V was clipped by 7 bases and J by 8 bases, with 14 bases between them. The V gene is TRBV28, the J gene TRBJ1-2; D may be TRBD1 (6 bases). This specimen consisted of CD4+ T cells from PBMCs cultured without peptide, obtained after COVID-19 vaccination. The sequence derives from a human donor who received a COVID-19 vaccine. The CDR3 sequence is CASTGGERGYTF. The CDR3 DNA reads as TGTGCCAGCACGGGGGGCGAAAGGGGCTACACCTTC.